The clone carrying this TCR beta chain was seen repeatedly, ten times or more. Its antigen is still unknown. The CDR3 totals 12 residues. The germline gives CDR1 SQVTM, CDR2 ANQGSEA. Trimming cost V 5 bases and J 1 base, with 8 bases left between them. This record belongs to a study of read filtering for tumor transcriptome and immune sequencing. Study conclusions and caveats: Compared with RNA-seq, IR-seq gave much higher clonotype depth and reliability.

From roughly 400 ng of RNA, a library with molecular barcoded alpha/delta and beta/gamma adaptors was made. TCRdb reprocessed the reads via MiXCR and lists one record per CDR3 protein. The table shows 50,000 or so distinct CDR3 sequences, with around a fifth occurring only once. Sequencing was carried out using a population of CD138-negative cells sorted from bone marrow. The receptor was derived from a donor aged 40 or over with multiple myeloma. The chain links TRBV29-1 to TRBJ1-1; tentatively, D is TRBD1 (5 bases). CDR3 protein: CSVRDRNTEAFF. As DNA, the CDR3 is TGCAGCGTTCGTGACAGGAACACTGAAGCTTTCTTT.